This T cell receptor beta chain emerged from a study of cytomegalovirus exposure and HLA in healthy donors. Turning to this clone: The antigen is unknown.

The CDR3 totals 15 residues. Germline V gene data show CDR1 as MNHEY and CDR2 as SVGAGI. Trimming took 7 bases from V and 10 from J; bases not matched to a gene: 16. Both 60 Vbeta primers and 13 Jbeta primers went into the PCR. Produced via immunoSEQ multiplex PCR; TCRdb's table is partial and in-frame only. The sample data list under 200,000 clones. Study-level results: Sequencing artifact likely explains a cluster of highly shared sequence variants. Per published reports, the classifier diagnosed cytomegalovirus status with high specificity and sensitivity. The authors later linked a missense DCLRE1C variant to TCR beta V- and J-gene trimming. Cytomegalovirus association was listed for approximately 150 TCR beta chains.

Source material: PBMCs. The sequence was obtained from a man aged 25 to 45 in good health and CMV-seronegative. This rearrangement joins TRBV6-5 to TRBJ2-1; 7 bases line up with TRBD1. This CDR3 reads CASKGENRGVREQFF. CDR3 bases: TGTGCCAGCAAGGGGGAGAACAGGGGAGTGCGAGAGCAGTTCTTC.